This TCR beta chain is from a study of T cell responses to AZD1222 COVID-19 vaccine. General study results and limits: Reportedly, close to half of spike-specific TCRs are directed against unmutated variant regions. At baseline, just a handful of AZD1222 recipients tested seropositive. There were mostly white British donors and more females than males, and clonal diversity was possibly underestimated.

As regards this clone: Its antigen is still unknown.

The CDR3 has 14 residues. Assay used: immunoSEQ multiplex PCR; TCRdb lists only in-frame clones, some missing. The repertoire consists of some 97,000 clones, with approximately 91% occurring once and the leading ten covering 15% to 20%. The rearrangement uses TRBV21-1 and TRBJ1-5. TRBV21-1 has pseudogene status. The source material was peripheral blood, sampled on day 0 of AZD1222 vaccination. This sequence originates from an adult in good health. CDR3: CASNNRGSNQPQHF. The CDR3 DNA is TGTGCCAGCAACAACCGGGGCTCCAATCAGCCCCAGCATTTT.